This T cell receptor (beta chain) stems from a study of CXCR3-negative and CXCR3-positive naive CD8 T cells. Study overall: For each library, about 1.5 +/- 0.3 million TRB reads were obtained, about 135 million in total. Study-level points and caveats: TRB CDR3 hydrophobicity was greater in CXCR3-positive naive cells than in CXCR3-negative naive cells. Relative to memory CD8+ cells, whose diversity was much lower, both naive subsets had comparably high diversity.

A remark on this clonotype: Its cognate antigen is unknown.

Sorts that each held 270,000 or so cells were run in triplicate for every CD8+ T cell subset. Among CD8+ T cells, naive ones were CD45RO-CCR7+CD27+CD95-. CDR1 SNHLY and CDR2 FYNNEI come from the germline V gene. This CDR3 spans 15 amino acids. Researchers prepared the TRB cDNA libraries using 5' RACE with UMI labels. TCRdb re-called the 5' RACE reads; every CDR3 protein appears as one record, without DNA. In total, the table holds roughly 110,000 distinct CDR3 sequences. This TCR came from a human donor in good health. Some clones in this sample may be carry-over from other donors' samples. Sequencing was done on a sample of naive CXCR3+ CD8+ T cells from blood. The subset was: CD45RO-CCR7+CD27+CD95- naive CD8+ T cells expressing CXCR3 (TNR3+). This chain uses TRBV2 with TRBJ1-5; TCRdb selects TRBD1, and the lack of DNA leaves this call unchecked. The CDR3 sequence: CASSEGAYSNQPQHF.